The TCR beta chain described here comes from a study of blood T cell repertoires in COVID-19. Overall study: Sample material is recorded as cDNA or gDNA derived from T cells, B-cell-depleted T cells, or PBMCs.

Data came from immunoSEQ multiplex PCR; TCRdb stores just in-frame clones and leaves some out. The sample holds over 120,000 clones, 80% to 90% seen once. Trimming removed 0 bases from V and 5 bases from J; junction bases left unmatched: 9. Germline V gene sequence: CDR1 SGHVS, CDR2 FQNEAQ. The length of the CDR3 is 16 residues. The sequence was obtained from a man aged 55 to 70 with active or convalescent COVID-19. Input material: peripheral blood. The chain employs TRBV7-8 and TRBJ2-5; 7 bases are shared with TRBD1. For the CDR3, the DNA is TGTGCCAGCAGCTTAGCTTGGGACAGAGTATGGGAGACCCAGTACTTC. Its translation: CASSLAWDRVWETQYF. The complete variable domain, with remaining parts taken from reference TRBV7-8 and TRBJ2-5, reads GAGVSQSPRYKVAKRGQDVALRCDPISGHVSLFWYQQALGQGPEFLTYFQNEAQLDKSGLPSDRFFAERPEGSVSTLKIQRTQQEDSAVYLCASSLAWDRVWETQYFGPGTRLLVL.